This entry features one TCR beta chain sequence. The antigen this receptor binds is unknown. One base away there is no much larger clone; base qualities are not given. The record originates from a study of control samples from healthy donors and cancer patients (dated by TCRdb to 2019 to 2021). Trimming removed 0 bases from V and 7 bases from J, leaving 18 bases between the germline ends. The CDR3 numbers 15 residues from cysteine through phenylalanine. Only CDR3 DNA remains: 45 bases, in frame from the first base. CDR1 and CDR2 are read off the germline V gene (reference sequence) as GTSNPN and SVGIG. Library preparation was by the immunoSEQ multiplex PCR assay. This immuneACCESS table, as held by TCRdb, lists in-frame sequences with V and J called but not all clones. Of the missing ones, under half trace to an unresolved V gene in checked studies; the others have no known cause. The sample has roughly 24,000 clones on record, around 86% of them singletons. The ten largest clones add up to 20% to 25% of the sample.

The chain links TRBV30 with TRBJ1-2; the D gene cannot be named for sure. Sequencing input: PBMCs. This clonotype originated in a man aged 55 to 70 with colorectal cancer. The DNA is TGTGCCTGGAGTGTATTTGACTCCCGGGCGGGTGGCTACACCTTC. Its translation is CAWSVFDSRAGGYTF.